The 10 T cell receptor beta chains in this list originate from one sample, sequenced in a study of blood T cell repertoires in COVID-19. Sequenced by immunoSEQ multiplex PCR; TCRdb stores in-frame clones only, minus some. The sample carries 320,000 or so clones, 89% recorded once. The specimen was PBMCs or T cells enriched from blood (not recorded which). The receptors derive from a man between 60 and 75 years old who had recovered from COVID-19.

The genes are TRBV4-1 and TRBJ2-7, with 11 bases that match TRBD2. Looked up from germline, CDR1 is MGHRA and CDR2 is YSYEKL. CDR3 length equals 16 residues. The ends lost 4 bases at V and 1 base at J; junction bases unmatched: 6. CDR3 sequence: CASSLTGTSGSYEQYF. The CDR3, as DNA: TGCGCCAGCAGCCTTACCGGGACTAGCGGATCCTACGAGCAGTACTTC.

The chain is built from TRBV5-1 and TRBJ1-4, with D tentatively TRBD1 (6 bases). The CDR3 sequence is 16 residues long. The V and J ends lost 0 bases and 7 bases respectively, with 16 bases between them. Germline V CDR1 and CDR2: SGHRS, YFSETQ. The DNA for the CDR3 is TGCGCCAGCAGCTTGGCCGGGGGAGCGGGGGCTGAAAAACTGTTTTTT. It specifies CASSLAGGAGAEKLFF.

This chain uses TRBV28 with TRBJ2-7, with TRBD1 matching 8 bases. The length of the CDR3 is 15 residues. The trim removed 4 bases at V and 4 bases at J, leaving 9 bases unmatched. In germline, CDR1 is MDHEN, CDR2 SYDVKM. CDR3 coding DNA: TGTGCCAGCAGTTACACCGGGACAGGAGGATACGAGCAGTACTTC. Translated: CASSYTGTGGYEQYF.

V usage is TRBV5-1 and J usage is TRBJ2-6; 7 bases are shared with TRBD1. The J segment lost 4 bases and the V segment lost 3 bases, leaving 7 bases of the junction unmatched. Germline CDR1 is SGHRS and CDR2 is YFSETQ. The CDR3 totals 16 residues. This chain's CDR3 is CASSSGQARGANVLTF. The DNA for the CDR3 is TGCGCCAGCAGCTCCGGACAGGCCCGAGGGGCCAACGTCCTGACTTTC.

Here the CDR3 DNA reads TGCGCCAGCAGTGAGGCACAAACAGGGTCCGCTTACGAGCAGTACTTC. Translating it yields CASSEAQTGSAYEQYF. This chain uses TRBV10-2 with TRBJ2-7; a possible D gene is TRBD1 (6 bases). V lost 2 bases to trimming and J lost 4 bases, with 18 bases between them. From germline, CDR1 is WSHSY and CDR2 SAAADI. The CDR3 has 16 residues.

The V and J genes are TRBV7-6 and TRBJ1-1; D unresolved. Trimming removed 7 bases at V and 1 base at J, with 10 bases between. The CDR3 covers 13 residues. Germline CDR1 reads SGHVS; CDR2 reads FNYEAQ. This chain's CDR3 is CASKSSWNTEAFF. CDR3 DNA sequence: TGTGCCAGCAAGAGTTCCTGGAACACTGAAGCTTTCTTT.

The chain couples TRBV15 to TRBJ2-7; D remains ambiguous. The CDR3 is 14 residues long. From germline, CDR1 is LNHNV and CDR2 YYDKDF (reference sequence). V was shortened by 0 bases and J by 3 bases, with 9 bases between the two germline ends. The chain's CDR3 is CATSRDVSRYEQYF. Here the CDR3 DNA reads TGTGCCACCAGCAGAGATGTGAGCCGCTACGAGCAGTACTTC.

The CDR3 nucleotides read TGTGCCAGCAAAGGACAGGGGCCAACCTACGAGCAGTACTTC. It codes for CASKGQGPTYEQYF. The chain couples TRBV19 to TRBJ2-7, with 9 bases lining up with TRBD1. Losses at the gene ends were 9 bases for V and 2 bases for J; bases not matched to a gene: 8. This CDR3 has 14 residues. Germline-derived CDR1 and CDR2 are LNHDA and SQIVND (reference sequence).

The chain joins TRBV5-5 to TRBJ2-1; 10 bases align to TRBD2. The CDR3 runs 14 residues. V lost 4 bases, J lost 6 bases, and 4 bases stayed unmatched. The germline V gene encodes CDR1 SGHKS and CDR2 YYEKEE (reference sequence). DNA for the CDR3: TGTGCCAGCAGCCCCAGCGGGAGGGCCAATGAGCAGTTCTTC. Its translation is CASSPSGRANEQFF.

The chain combines TRBV24-1 with TRBJ2-3; TRBD2 matches at 10 bases. Germline V CDR1 and CDR2: KGHDR, SFDVKD. The CDR3 consists of 16 residues. V shed 3 bases and J 6 bases; nucleotides not matched to a gene: 8. The CDR3 region has the DNA TGTGCCACCAGTGATCCATTACTAGCGGGATCGGATACGCAGTATTTT. It is translated as CATSDPLLAGSDTQYF.